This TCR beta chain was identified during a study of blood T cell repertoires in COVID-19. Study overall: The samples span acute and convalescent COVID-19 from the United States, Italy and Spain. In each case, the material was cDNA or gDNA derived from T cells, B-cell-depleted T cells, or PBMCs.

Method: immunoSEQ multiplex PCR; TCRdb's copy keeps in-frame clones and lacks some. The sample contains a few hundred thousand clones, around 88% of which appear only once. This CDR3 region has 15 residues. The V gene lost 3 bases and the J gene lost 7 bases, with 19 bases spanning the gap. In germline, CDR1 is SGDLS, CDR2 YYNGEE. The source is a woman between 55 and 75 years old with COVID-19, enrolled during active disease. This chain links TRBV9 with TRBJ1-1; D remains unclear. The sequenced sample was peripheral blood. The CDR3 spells CASSGGGQVLDEAFF. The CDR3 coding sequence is TGTGCCAGCAGCGGGGGAGGGCAGGTACTGGATGAAGCTTTCTTT. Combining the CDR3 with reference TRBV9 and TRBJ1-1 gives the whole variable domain DSGVTQTPKHLITATGQRVTLRCSPRSGDLSVYWYQQSLDQGLQFLIQYYNGEERAKGNILERFSAQQFPDLHSELNLSSLELGDSALYFCASSGGGQVLDEAFFGQGTRLTVV.